This T cell receptor beta chain came from a study of long-term antiretroviral therapy in people with HIV. V lost 5 bases to trimming and J lost 9 bases; unmatched junction nucleotides: 6. This CDR3 has 13 residues. Germline CDR1 reads SGHTA; CDR2 reads FQGNSA. Researchers ran immunoSEQ v3.0 at survey level. Method: immunoSEQ multiplex PCR; TCRdb's copy keeps in-frame clones and lacks some. Of roughly 23,000 clones listed, just over 85% are singletons. The sequence was collected from a woman aged 25-40 years with HIV. V usage is TRBV7-2 and J usage is TRBJ2-1; the match to TRBD2 covers 8 bases. The sequencing used unsorted PBMCs, collected 1.8 years before starting antiretroviral therapy. This CDR3 is CASSPSGGFEQFF. The CDR3 DNA reads as TGTGCCAGCAGCCCAAGCGGGGGTTTTGAGCAGTTCTTC.